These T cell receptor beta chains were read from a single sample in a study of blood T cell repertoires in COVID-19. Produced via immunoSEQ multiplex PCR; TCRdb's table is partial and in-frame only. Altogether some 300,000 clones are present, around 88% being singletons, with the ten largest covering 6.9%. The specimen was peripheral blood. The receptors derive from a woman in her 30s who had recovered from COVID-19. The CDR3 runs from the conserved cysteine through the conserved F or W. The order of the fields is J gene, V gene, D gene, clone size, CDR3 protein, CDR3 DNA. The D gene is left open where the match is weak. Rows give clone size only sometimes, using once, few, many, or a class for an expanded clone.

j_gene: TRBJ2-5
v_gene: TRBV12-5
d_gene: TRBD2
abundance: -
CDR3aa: CASGLETGGRETQYF
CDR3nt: TGTGCTAGTGGTTTGGAGACGGGGGGGCGAGAGACCCAGTACTTC

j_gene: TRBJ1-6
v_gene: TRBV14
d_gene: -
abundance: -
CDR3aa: CASSQDLPGNSPLHF
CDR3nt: TGTGCCAGCAGCCAAGATTTGCCAGGGAATTCACCCCTCCACTTT

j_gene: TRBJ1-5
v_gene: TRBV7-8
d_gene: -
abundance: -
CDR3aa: CASSLYPLRPGGSAPHF
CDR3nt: TGTGCCAGCAGCTTATACCCACTTCGACCCGGGGGATCAGCCCCCCATTTT

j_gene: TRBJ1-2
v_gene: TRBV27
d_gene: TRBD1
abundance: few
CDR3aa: CASSLSRGAGTNYGYTF
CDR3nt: TGTGCCAGCAGTTTAAGCAGGGGGGCTGGCACTAACTATGGCTACACCTTC

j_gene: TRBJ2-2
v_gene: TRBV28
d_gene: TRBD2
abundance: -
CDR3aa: CASRTGGLAGELFF
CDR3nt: TGTGCCAGCAGGACGGGGGGACTCGCCGGGGAGCTGTTTTTT

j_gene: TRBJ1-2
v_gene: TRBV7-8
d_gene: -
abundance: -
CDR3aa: CASSLAGGVYGYTF
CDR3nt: TGTGCCAGCTCCCTGGCCGGGGGGGTCTATGGCTACACCTTC

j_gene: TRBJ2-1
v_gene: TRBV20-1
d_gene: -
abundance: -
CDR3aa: CSAPNYNEQFF
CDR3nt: TGCAGTGCTCCAAACTACAATGAGCAGTTCTTC

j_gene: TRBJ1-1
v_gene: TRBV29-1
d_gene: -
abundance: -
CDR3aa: CSCRGKENTEAFF
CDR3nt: TGCAGCTGCCGGGGAAAGGAGAACACTGAAGCTTTCTTT

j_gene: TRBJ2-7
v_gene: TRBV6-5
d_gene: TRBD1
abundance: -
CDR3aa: CASRAGTGSLEQYF
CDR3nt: TGTGCCAGCAGGGCCGGGACAGGGTCGTTAGAGCAGTACTTC

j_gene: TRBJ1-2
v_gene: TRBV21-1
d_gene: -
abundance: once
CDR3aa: CASSLDRGPLGGYTF
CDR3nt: TGTGCCAGCAGCCTAGACAGGGGGCCCCTCGGAGGCTACACCTTC

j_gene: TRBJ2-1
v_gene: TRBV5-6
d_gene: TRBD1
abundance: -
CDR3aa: CASSLETGSYNEQFF
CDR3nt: TGTGCCAGCAGCTTGGAGACAGGGTCCTACAATGAGCAGTTCTTC